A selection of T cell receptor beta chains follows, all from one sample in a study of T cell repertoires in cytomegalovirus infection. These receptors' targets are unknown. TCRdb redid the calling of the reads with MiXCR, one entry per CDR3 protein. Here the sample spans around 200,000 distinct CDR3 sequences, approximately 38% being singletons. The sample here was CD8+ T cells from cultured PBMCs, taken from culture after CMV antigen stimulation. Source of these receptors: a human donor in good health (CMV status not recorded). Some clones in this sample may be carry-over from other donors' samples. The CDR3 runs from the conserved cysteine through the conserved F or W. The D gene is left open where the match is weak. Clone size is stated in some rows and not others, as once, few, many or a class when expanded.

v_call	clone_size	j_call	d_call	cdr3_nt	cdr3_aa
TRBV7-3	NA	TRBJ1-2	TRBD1	TGTGCCAGCAGCTTAATGGCAGGGGGTTCCTATGGCTACACCTTC	CASSLMAGGSYGYTF
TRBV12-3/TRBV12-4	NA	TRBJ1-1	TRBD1	TGTGCCAGCAGGGGACAGGAGAACACTGAAGCTTTCTTT	CASRGQENTEAFF
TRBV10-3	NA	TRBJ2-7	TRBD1	TGTGCCGCAGGGGACAGCTCCTACGAGCAGTACTTC	CAAGDSSYEQYF
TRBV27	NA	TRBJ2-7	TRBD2	TGTGCCAGCAGTCCCGGGACTAGCGGCCTTTACGAGCAGTACTTC	CASSPGTSGLYEQYF
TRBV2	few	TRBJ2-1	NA	TGTGCCAGCAGTGGAACAGGGAGATCCTACAATGAGCAGTTCTTC	CASSGTGRSYNEQFF
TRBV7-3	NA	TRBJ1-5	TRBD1	TGTGCCAGCAGCTCGACAGGGAGGGATCAGCCCCAGCATTTT	CASSSTGRDQPQHF
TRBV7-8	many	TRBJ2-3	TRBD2	TGTGCCAGCAGCCCCGGGGTAGCGGGGGGGCTCCTTGATGAAGATACGCAGTATTTT	CASSPGVAGGLLDEDTQYF
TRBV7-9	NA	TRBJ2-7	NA	TGTGCCAGCAGCTTTGCCGGGAGCCCCTACGAGCAGTACTTC	CASSFAGSPYEQYF
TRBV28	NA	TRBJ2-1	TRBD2	TGTGCCAGTATGCCGGGACTAGCGGTAGAGCAGTTCTTC	CASMPGLAVEQFF
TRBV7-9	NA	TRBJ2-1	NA	TGTGCCAGCAGCTTACGAAGCAGGGGAGACAATGAGCAGTTCTTC	CASSLRSRGDNEQFF
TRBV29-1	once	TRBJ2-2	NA	TGCAGCGTTGCGGCGGACTACACCGGGGAGCTGTTTTTT	CSVAADYTGELFF
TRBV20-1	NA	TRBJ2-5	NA	TGCAGTGCTAGAGATCGTAAGGGGAAGGAGACCCAGTACTTC	CSARDRKGKETQYF
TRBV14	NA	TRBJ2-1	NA	TGTGCCAGCCGTGAGCGTTCTCACAATGAGCAGTTCTTC	CASRERSHNEQFF